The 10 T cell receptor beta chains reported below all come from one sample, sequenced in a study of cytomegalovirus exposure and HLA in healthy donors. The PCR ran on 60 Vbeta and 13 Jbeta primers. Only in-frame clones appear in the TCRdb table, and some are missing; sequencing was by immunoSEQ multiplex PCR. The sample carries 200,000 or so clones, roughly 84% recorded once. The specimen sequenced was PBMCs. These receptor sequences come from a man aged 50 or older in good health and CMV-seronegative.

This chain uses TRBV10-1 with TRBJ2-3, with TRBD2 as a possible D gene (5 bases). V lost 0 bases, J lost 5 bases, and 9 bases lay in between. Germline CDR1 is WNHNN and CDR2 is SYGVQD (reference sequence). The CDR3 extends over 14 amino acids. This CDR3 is CASSESGLLDTQYF. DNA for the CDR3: TGCGCCAGCAGTGAGTCAGGACTGTTAGATACGCAGTATTTT.

In nucleotides, the CDR3 is TGTGCCAGCCGAGCGGGACCTACGCTTGAAGCTTTCTTT. Residues: CASRAGPTLEAFF. The chain links TRBV2 to TRBJ1-1, with D maybe TRBD1 (5 bases). In germline, CDR1 is SNHLY, CDR2 FYNNEI. This CDR3 comprises 13 residues. Between the trimmed V and J ends, which lost 8 bases and 7 bases, there was a span of 17 bases.

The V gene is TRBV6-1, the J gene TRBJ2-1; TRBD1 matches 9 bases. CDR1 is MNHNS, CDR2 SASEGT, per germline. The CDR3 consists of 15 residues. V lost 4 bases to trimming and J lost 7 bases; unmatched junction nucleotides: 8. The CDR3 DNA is TGTGCCAGCAGTGGTCGGACAGGGGCTGCTAATGAGCAGTTCTTC. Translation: CASSGRTGAANEQFF.

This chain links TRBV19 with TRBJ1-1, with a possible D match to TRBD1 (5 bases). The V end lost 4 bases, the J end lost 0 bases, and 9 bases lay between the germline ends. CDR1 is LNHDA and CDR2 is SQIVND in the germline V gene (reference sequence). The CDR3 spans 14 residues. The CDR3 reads CASSKGVVNTEAFF. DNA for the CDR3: TGTGCCAGTAGTAAAGGGGTTGTGAACACTGAAGCTTTCTTT.

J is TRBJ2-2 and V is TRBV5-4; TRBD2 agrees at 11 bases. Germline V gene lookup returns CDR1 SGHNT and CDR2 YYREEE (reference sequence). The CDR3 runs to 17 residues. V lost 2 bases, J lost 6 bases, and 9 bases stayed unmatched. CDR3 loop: CASSFSLAGGLAGELFF. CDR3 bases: TGTGCCAGCAGCTTCTCCCTAGCGGGAGGATTGGCCGGGGAGCTGTTTTTT.

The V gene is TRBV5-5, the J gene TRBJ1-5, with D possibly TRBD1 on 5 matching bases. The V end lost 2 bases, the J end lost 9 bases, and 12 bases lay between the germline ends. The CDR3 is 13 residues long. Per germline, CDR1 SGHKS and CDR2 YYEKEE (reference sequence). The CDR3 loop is CASSFGGLGPQHF. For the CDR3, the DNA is TGTGCCAGCAGCTTCGGGGGACTAGGGCCCCAGCATTTT.

CDR3 nucleotide sequence: TGCGCCAGCAGCCAAGGACTAGCAGACTCCTACGAGCAGTACTTC. Protein: CASSQGLADSYEQYF. The rearrangement links TRBV4-1 to TRBJ2-7; 7 bases fit TRBD2. Germline V lookup: CDR1 MGHRA, CDR2 YSYEKL. V lost 1 base to trimming and J lost 0 bases; unmatched junction nucleotides: 3. CDR3 length: 15 amino acids.

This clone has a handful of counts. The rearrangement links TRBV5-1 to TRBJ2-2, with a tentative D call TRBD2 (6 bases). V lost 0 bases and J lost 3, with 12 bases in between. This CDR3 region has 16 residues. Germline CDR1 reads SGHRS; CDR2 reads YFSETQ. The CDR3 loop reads CASSLDTSWDTGELFF. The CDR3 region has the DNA TGCGCCAGCAGCTTGGATACTAGCTGGGACACCGGGGAGCTGTTTTTT.

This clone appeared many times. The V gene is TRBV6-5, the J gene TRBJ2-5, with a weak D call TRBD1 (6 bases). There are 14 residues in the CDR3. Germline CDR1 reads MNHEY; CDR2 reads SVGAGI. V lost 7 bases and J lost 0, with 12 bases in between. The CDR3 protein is CASKQGSDQETQYF. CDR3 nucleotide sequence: TGTGCCAGCAAACAGGGTTCGGACCAAGAGACCCAGTACTTC.

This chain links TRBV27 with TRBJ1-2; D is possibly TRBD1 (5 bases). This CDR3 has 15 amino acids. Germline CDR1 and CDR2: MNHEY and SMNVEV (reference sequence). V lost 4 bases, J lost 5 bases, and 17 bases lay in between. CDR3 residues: CASSSGPTMDYGYTF. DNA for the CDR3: TGTGCCAGCAGTTCAGGGCCCACGATGGATTATGGCTACACCTTC.